This record covers a single TCR beta chain. The data are from a study of blood T cell repertoires in COVID-19. Study-wide background: There were acute and convalescent COVID-19 samples, and they came from the United States, Italy and Spain. PBMCs, B-cell-depleted T cells, or T cells were the source of the cDNA or gDNA that made up the material.

Participants' reported clinical history set cohort assignment. Original processing notes: Reference gene primer amplification yielded estimated nucleated cell counts. Only in-frame clones appear in the TCRdb table, and some are missing; sequencing was by immunoSEQ multiplex PCR. V, J and clone size are taken as reported in that table, and D and trimming were inferred from the DNA itself. The table includes approximately 290,000 clones, 90% detected once. This sequence was found in a woman aged 18-29 years with acute COVID-19. Sequencing was done on a sample of PBMCs or T cells enriched from blood (not recorded which).

DNA for the CDR3: TGTGCCAGCAGTCCTGACTTCACTGAAGCTTTCTTT. It encodes CASSPDFTEAFF. The chain recombines TRBV2 with TRBJ1-1, with D unresolved. The germline CDR1 and CDR2 sequences are SNHLY and FYNNEI. Trimming took 5 bases from V and 4 from J, leaving 8 bases between them. The CDR3 consists of 12 residues. Based on the CDR3 plus reference TRBV2 and TRBJ1-1, the full variable domain is EPEVTQTPSHQVTQMGQEVILRCVPISNHLYFYWYRQILGQKVEFLVSFYNNEISEKSEIFDDQFSVERPDGSNFTLKIRSTKLEDSAMYFCASSPDFTEAFFGQGTRLTVV.